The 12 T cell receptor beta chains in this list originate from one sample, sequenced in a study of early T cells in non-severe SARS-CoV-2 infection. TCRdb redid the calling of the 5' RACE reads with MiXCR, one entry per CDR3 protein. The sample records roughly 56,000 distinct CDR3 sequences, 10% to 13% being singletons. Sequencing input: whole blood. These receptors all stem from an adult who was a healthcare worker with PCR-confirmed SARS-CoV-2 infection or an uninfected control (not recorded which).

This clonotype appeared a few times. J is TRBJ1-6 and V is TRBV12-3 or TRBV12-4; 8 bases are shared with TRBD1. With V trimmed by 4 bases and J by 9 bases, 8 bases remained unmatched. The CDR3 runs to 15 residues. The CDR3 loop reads CASSSVGQGGSPLHF. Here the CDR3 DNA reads TGTGCCAGCAGTTCGGTAGGACAGGGTGGTTCACCCCTCCACTTT.

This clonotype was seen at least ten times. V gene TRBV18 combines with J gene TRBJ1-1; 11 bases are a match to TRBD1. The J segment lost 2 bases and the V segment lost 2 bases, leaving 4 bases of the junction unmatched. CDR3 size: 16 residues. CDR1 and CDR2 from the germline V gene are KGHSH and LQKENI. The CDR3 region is CASSPVGQGANTEAFF. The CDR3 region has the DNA TGTGCCAGCTCACCAGTAGGACAGGGGGCTAACACTGAAGCTTTCTTT.

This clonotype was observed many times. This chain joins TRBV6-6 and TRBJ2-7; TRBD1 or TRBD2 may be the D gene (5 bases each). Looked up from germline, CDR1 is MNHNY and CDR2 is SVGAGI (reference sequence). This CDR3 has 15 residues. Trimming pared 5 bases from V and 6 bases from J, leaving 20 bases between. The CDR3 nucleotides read TGTGCCAGCAGTCGCAGGACGGGACGAGAGTCCGAGCAGTACTTC. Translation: CASSRRTGRESEQYF.

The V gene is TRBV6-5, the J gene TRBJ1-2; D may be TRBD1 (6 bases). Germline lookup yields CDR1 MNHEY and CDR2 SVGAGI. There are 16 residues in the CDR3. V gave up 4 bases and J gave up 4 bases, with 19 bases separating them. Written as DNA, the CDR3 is TGTGCCAGCAGTTCCCCCAGACAGGAGGTGGGCTATGGCTACACCTTC. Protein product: CASSSPRQEVGYGYTF.

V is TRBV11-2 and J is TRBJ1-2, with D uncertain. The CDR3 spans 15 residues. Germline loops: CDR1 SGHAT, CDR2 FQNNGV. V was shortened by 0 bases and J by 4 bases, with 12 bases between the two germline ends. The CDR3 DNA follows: TGTGCCAGCAGCTTAGATCTGAGCCGGCTCTATGGCTACACCTTC. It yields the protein CASSLDLSRLYGYTF.

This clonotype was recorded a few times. CDR3 region: CASSPDRAIYNEQFF. The CDR3 DNA follows: TGTGCCAGCAGCCCCGACAGGGCCATCTACAATGAGCAGTTCTTC. V is TRBV7-9 and J is TRBJ2-1; 7 nucleotides match TRBD1. Germline-derived CDR1 and CDR2 are SEHNR and FQNEAQ (reference sequence). The ends lost 5 bases at V and 3 bases at J; junction bases unmatched: 7. This CDR3 is built from 15 residues.

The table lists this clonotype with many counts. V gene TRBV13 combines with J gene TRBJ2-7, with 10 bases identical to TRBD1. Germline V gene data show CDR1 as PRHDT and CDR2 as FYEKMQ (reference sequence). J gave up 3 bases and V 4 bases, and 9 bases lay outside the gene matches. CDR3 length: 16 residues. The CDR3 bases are TGTGCCAGCAGCTCACTCCCCGGGACAGGGGACTACGAGCAGTACTTC. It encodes CASSSLPGTGDYEQYF.

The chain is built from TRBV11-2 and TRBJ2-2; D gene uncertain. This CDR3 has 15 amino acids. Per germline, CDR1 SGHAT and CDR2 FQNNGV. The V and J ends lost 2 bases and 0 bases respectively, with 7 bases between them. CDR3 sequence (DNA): TGTGCCAGCAGCTTATGGCTTTCGAACACCGGGGAGCTGTTTTTT. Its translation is CASSLWLSNTGELFF.

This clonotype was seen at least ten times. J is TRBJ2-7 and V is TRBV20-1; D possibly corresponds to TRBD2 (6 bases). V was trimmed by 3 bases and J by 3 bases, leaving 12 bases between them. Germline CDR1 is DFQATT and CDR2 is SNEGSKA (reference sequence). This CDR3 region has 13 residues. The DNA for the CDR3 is TGCAGTGCTAGGGCGGGACGGGTCTACGAGCAGTACTTC. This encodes CSARAGRVYEQYF.

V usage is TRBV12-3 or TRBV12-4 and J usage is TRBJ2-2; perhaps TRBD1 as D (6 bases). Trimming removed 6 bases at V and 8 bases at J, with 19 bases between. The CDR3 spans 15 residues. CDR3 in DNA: TGTGCCAGCAGCTCCACCTCTGGGACAAAGGGGGAGCTGTTTTTT. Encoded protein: CASSSTSGTKGELFF.

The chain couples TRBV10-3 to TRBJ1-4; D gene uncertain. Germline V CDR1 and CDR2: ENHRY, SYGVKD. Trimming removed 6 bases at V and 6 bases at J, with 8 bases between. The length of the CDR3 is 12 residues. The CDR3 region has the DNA TGTGCCATCAGGGGCCTAGATGAAAAACTGTTTTTT. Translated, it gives CAIRGLDEKLFF.

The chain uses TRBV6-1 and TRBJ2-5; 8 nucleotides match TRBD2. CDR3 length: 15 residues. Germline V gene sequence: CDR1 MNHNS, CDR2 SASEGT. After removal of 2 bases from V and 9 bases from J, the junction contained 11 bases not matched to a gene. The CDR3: CASSERLASPTAQYF. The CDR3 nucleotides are TGTGCCAGCAGTGAAAGACTAGCGTCTCCCACGGCCCAGTACTTC.